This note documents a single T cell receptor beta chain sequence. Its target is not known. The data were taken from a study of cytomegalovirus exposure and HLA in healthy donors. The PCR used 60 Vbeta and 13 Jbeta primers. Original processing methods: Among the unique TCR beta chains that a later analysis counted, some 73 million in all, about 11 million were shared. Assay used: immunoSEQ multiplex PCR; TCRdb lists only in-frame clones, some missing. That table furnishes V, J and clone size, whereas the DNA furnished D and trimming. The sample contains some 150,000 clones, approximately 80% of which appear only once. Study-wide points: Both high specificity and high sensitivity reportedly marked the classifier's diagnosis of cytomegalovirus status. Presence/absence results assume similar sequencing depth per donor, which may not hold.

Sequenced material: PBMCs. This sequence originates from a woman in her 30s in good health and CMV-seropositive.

CDR3 coding DNA: TGTGCCAGTAGTTTGGGGACAGGGGGGCGGTCGAATCAGCCCCAGCATTTT. It yields the protein CASSLGTGGRSNQPQHF. This chain joins TRBV19 and TRBJ1-5; TRBD1 aligns across 11 bases. The CDR3 sequence is 17 residues long. Germline V gene sequence: CDR1 LNHDA, CDR2 SQIVND (reference sequence). J gave up 4 bases and V 5 bases, and 10 bases lay outside the gene matches. Variable domain in full (rest from reference TRBV19 and TRBJ1-5): DGGITQSPKYLFRKEGQNVTLSCEQNLNHDAMYWYRQDPGQGLRLIYYSQIVNDFQKGDIAEGYSVSREKKESFPLTVTSAQKNPTAFYLCASSLGTGGRSNQPQHFGDGTRLSIL.